Following are 21 T cell receptor beta chains from one sample sequenced in a study of graft-versus-host responses after intestinal transplantation. TCRdb keeps only in-frame clones here, not all; method: immunoSEQ multiplex PCR. The sample has 90,000 to 150,000 clones; around 93% are singletons. These receptors lack a known antigen. This sample comprised unstimulated CD4+ T cells sorted from spleen or lymph node cells, obtained before intestinal transplant. These receptors came from a human donor who received an intestinal transplant.

This clone was seen a few times. The V gene is TRBV7-9, the J gene TRBJ2-5; D call uncertain. CDR1 and CDR2 (germline): SEHNR, FQNEAQ (reference sequence). This CDR3 is built from 11 residues. The V end lost 5 bases, the J end lost 3 bases, and 4 bases lay between the germline ends. The CDR3 nucleotides read TGTGCCAGCAGCATAGAAGAGACCCAGTACTTC. Translation gives CASSIEETQYF. The entire variable domain, with the rest obtained from reference TRBV7-9 and TRBJ2-5, is as follows: DTGVSQNPRHKITKRGQNVTFRCDPISEHNRLYWYRQTLGQGPEFLTYFQNEAQLEKSRLLSDRFSAERPKGSFSTLEIQRTEQGDSAMYLCASSIEETQYFGPGTRLLVL.

This clone was recorded only once. The rearrangement links TRBV27 to TRBJ2-1; 7 nucleotides align to TRBD2. Germline lookup yields CDR1 MNHEY and CDR2 SMNVEV (reference sequence). V lost 5 bases, J lost 3 bases, and 10 bases stayed unmatched. The CDR3 consists of 16 residues. The CDR3 DNA reads as TGTGCCAGCAGTACCAACCGGGGGAGGGGCTACAATGAGCAGTTCTTC. It is translated as CASSTNRGRGYNEQFF.

This clone has a single count. This chain links TRBV7-8 with TRBJ2-1; 11 bases agree with TRBD1. The CDR3 has 16 residues. V was pared by 3 bases and J by 7 bases, with 8 bases of the junction left unmatched. Germline CDR1 reads SGHVS; CDR2 reads FQNEAQ. Here the CDR3 DNA reads TGTGCCAGCAGCTTCAAGAGGACAGGGGGCACGAATGAGCAGTTCTTC. It is translated as CASSFKRTGGTNEQFF.

The chain recombines TRBV9 with TRBJ1-2; TRBD1 matches at 9 bases. This CDR3 has 17 residues. V lost 0 bases, J lost 6 bases, and 12 bases stayed unmatched. CDR1 is SGDLS, CDR2 YYNGEE, per germline. The CDR3, as DNA: TGTGCCAGCAGCGTAGAAGGACAGGGGTATGGACCGGATGGCTACACCTTC. It specifies CASSVEGQGYGPDGYTF. The full variable domain, its missing parts supplied by reference TRBV9 and TRBJ1-2, is DSGVTQTPKHLITATGQRVTLRCSPRSGDLSVYWYQQSLDQGLQFLIQYYNGEERAKGNILERFSAQQFPDLHSELNLSSLELGDSALYFCASSVEGQGYGPDGYTFGSGTRLTVV.

The chain employs TRBV5-1 and TRBJ1-5; D is ambiguous. Germline V gene lookup returns CDR1 SGHRS and CDR2 YFSETQ. This CDR3 contains 15 residues. Trimming took 0 bases from V and 0 from J, leaving 7 bases between them. The CDR3 sequence: CASSLDWDSNQPQHF. CDR3 coding DNA: TGCGCCAGCAGCTTGGATTGGGATAGCAATCAGCCCCAGCATTTT.

The gene calls are TRBV2 and TRBJ2-5; 9 bases match TRBD1. Germline V CDR1 and CDR2: SNHLY, FYNNEI. CDR3 length equals 16 residues. V trimming: 4 bases; J trimming: 0 bases; junction bases outside the gene matches: 6. CDR3 in amino acids: CASSADRGGYQETQYF. The DNA of the CDR3 is TGTGCCAGCAGTGCGGACAGGGGCGGGTACCAAGAGACCCAGTACTTC.

The J gene is TRBJ2-3, the V gene TRBV10-1, with 8 bases that match TRBD2. The CDR3 is made up of 15 amino acids. Germline-derived CDR1 and CDR2 are WNHNN and SYGVQD (reference sequence). J gave up 3 bases and V 4 bases, and 6 bases lay outside the gene matches. CDR3 residues: CASSGGREETDTQYF. The CDR3, as DNA: TGCGCCAGCAGTGGCGGGCGGGAGGAGACAGATACGCAGTATTTT.

The chain employs TRBV10-2 and TRBJ1-1; weak D call: TRBD1 (6 bases). Germline V gene data show CDR1 as WSHSY and CDR2 as SAAADI. The CDR3 loop spans 14 amino acids. V shed 3 bases and J shed 5 bases, with 13 bases lying between them. The CDR3: CASSERQGRTEAFF. The CDR3 nucleotides are TGCGCCAGCAGTGAAAGGCAGGGGAGGACTGAAGCTTTCTTT.

Regarding this clone: Other nucleotide sequences from this sample produce the same CDR3. The V call is TRBV5-1, the J call TRBJ1-3, with a tentative D call TRBD1 (5 bases). The CDR3 sequence is 15 residues long. Germline loops: CDR1 SGHRS, CDR2 YFSETQ. V dropped 2 bases and J dropped 0 bases, with 9 bases sitting between them. Here the CDR3 reads CASSFGGDSGNTIYF. The CDR3 DNA reads TGCGCCAGCAGCTTTGGGGGGGACTCTGGAAACACCATATATTTT.

The rearrangement joins TRBV5-1 to TRBJ2-7; 8 bases line up with TRBD2. CDR1 is SGHRS, CDR2 YFSETQ, per germline. The ends lost 0 bases at V and 6 bases at J; junction bases unmatched: 5. The CDR3 totals 14 residues. The CDR3 DNA is TGCGCCAGCAGCTTGGACCGGGAGGGAAGCGAGCAGTACTTC. Its protein product is CASSLDREGSEQYF.

This chain connects TRBV19 to TRBJ2-7; 7 bases line up with TRBD1. Losses at the gene ends were 11 bases for V and 3 bases for J; bases not matched to a gene: 10. Germline-derived CDR1 and CDR2 are LNHDA and SQIVND (reference sequence). This CDR3 spans 13 amino acids. The CDR3 spells CADFLRDSYEQYF. CDR3 bases: TGTGCCGACTTTCTCCGGGACAGCTACGAGCAGTACTTC.

With regard to this clone: The sample carries other DNA sequences with the same CDR3. V and J are TRBV7-2 and TRBJ2-5; maybe TRBD2 (6 bases). The V and J ends lost 3 bases and 2 bases respectively, with 7 bases between them. Germline assignment: CDR1 SGHTA and CDR2 FQGNSA. The CDR3 totals 13 residues. The CDR3 DNA is TGTGCCAGCAGCTTTGGGAGGCAAGAGACCCAGTACTTC. Its protein is CASSFGRQETQYF.

This chain uses TRBV30 with TRBJ2-1, with a possible D match to TRBD1 (6 bases). Between the trimmed V and J ends, which lost 8 bases and 5 bases, there was a span of 16 bases. Germline CDR1 GTSNPN, CDR2 SVGIG (reference sequence). There are 13 residues in the CDR3. The CDR3 reads CAKKEYRDNEQFF. CDR3 nucleotides: TGTGCCAAGAAAGAATACAGGGACAATGAGCAGTTCTTC.

The chain couples TRBV28 to TRBJ1-1; D might be TRBD1 (5 bases). This CDR3 is built from 14 residues. Trimming removed 2 bases at V and 0 bases at J, with 7 bases between. Germline V lookup: CDR1 MDHEN, CDR2 SYDVKM. This CDR3 is CASSLPRVNTEAFF. CDR3 DNA sequence: TGTGCCAGCAGTTTACCCAGGGTGAACACTGAAGCTTTCTTT. Combining the CDR3 with reference TRBV28 and TRBJ1-1 gives the whole variable domain DVKVTQSSRYLVKRTGEKVFLECVQDMDHENMFWYRQDPGLGLRLIYFSYDVKMKEKGDIPEGYSVSREKKERFSLILESASTNQTSMYLCASSLPRVNTEAFFGQGTRLTVV.

This clone was detected only once. The CDR3 region is CASSPFGLAGGSTTSQYF. The CDR3 region has the DNA TGCGCCAGCAGCCCTTTTGGACTAGCGGGAGGTTCAACTACGAGCCAGTACTTC. The chain combines TRBV5-1 with TRBJ2-7; 14 nucleotides match TRBD2. The CDR3 runs 18 residues. From germline, CDR1 is SGHRS and CDR2 YFSETQ. The J segment lost 10 bases and the V segment lost 4 bases, leaving 19 bases of the junction unmatched.

The chain employs TRBV29-1 and TRBJ2-1; TRBD2 matches at 14 bases. The junction had 7 bases not matched to a gene; V was cut back by 4 bases and J by 2 bases. CDR1 SQVTM and CDR2 ANQGSEA come from the germline V gene. The CDR3 is 17 amino acids. CDR3 DNA: TGCAGCGTTGCGCCTGGACTAGCGGGAGGTCCCTACAATGAGCAGTTCTTC. It yields the protein CSVAPGLAGGPYNEQFF.

The chain is built from TRBV28 and TRBJ2-1; the D gene is possibly TRBD2 (6 bases). The germline V and J ends were trimmed by 6 bases and 3 bases, with 18 bases remaining between them. Germline V lookup: CDR1 MDHEN, CDR2 SYDVKM. The CDR3 loop spans 16 amino acids. CDR3 loop: CASSPYRSGYYNEQFF. The DNA for the CDR3 is TGTGCCAGCAGCCCGTACCGGAGCGGGTACTACAATGAGCAGTTCTTC.

This rearrangement joins TRBV28 to TRBJ2-3, with D perhaps assigned TRBD1 or TRBD2 (6 bases each). CDR3 length equals 14 residues. CDR1 is MDHEN and CDR2 is SYDVKM in the germline V gene. Trimming pared 2 bases from V and 5 bases from J, leaving 11 bases between. CDR3 bases: TGTGCCAGCAGTTTAGGGGGGCTGGGAGATACGCAGTATTTT. Translated, it gives CASSLGGLGDTQYF. Filled out from reference TRBV28 and TRBJ2-3, the complete variable domain reads DVKVTQSSRYLVKRTGEKVFLECVQDMDHENMFWYRQDPGLGLRLIYFSYDVKMKEKGDIPEGYSVSREKKERFSLILESASTNQTSMYLCASSLGGLGDTQYFGPGTRLTVL.

This clone was detected once. This sequence joins TRBV4-2 and TRBJ1-1; the D is unclear. Germline lookup yields CDR1 LGHNA and CDR2 YNFKEQ. V was pared by 7 bases and J by 4 bases, with 19 bases between. There are 15 residues in the CDR3. CDR3 sequence: CASILEEGDRTEAFF. In DNA, the CDR3 is TGTGCCAGCATCCTAGAGGAGGGTGATCGCACTGAAGCTTTCTTT.

This rearrangement joins TRBV5-6 to TRBJ1-3; possible D gene TRBD1, 5 bases. CDR1 and CDR2 from the germline V gene are SGHDT and YYEEEE. The CDR3 totals 18 residues. The V and J ends lost 4 bases and 4 bases respectively, with 24 bases between them. CDR3 residues: CASSPLGSGQANGNTIYF. CDR3 in DNA: TGTGCCAGCAGCCCCCTGGGTTCGGGGCAGGCTAACGGAAACACCATATATTTT.

The CDR3 is CASSPRGQSLRYQPQHF. CDR3 coding DNA: TGTGCCAGTAGTCCCCGGGGACAGAGCTTAAGATATCAGCCCCAGCATTTT. V and J are TRBV19 and TRBJ1-5; TRBD1 matches at 7 bases. The V segment lost 5 bases and the J segment 5 bases; nucleotides outside the gene matches: 15. Germline V lookup: CDR1 LNHDA, CDR2 SQIVND (reference sequence). The CDR3 is 17 residues long.